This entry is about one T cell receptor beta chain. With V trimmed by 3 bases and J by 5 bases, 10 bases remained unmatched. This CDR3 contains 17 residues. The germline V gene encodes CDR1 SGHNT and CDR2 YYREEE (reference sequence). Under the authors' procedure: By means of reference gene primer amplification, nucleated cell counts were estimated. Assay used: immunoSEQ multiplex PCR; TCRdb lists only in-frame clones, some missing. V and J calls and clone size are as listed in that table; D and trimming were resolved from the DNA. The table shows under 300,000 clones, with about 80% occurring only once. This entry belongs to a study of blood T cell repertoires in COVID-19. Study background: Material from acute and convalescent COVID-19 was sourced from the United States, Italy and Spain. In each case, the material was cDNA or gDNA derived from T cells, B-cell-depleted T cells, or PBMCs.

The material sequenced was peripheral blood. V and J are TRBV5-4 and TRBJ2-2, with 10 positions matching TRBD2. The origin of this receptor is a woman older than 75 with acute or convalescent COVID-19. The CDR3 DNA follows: TGTGCCAGCAGCTGGGGAGTAGCGGGGGGCCAAACCGGGGAGCTGTTTTTT. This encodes CASSWGVAGGQTGELFF.